Following are 29 T cell receptor beta chains from one sample sequenced in a study of blood T cells in healthy people across ages. Alongside a J-beta primer mix, a sample-barcoded 5' primer served in a second PCR lasting roughly 7 to 11 cycles. TCRdb re-called the 5' RACE reads through MiXCR, storing one row per CDR3 protein. The data show approximately 810,000 distinct CDR3 sequences, 30% to 45% seen once. Sequenced input: blood. These receptors were taken from a man younger than 30 in good health.

This chain links TRBV7-9 with TRBJ2-2; the D is unclear. Germline loops: CDR1 SEHNR, CDR2 FQNEAQ (reference sequence). The CDR3 loop spans 13 amino acids. Trimming cost V 1 base and J 6 bases, with 6 bases left between them. CDR3 sequence: CASSLGPPGELFF. CDR3 coding DNA: TGTGCCAGCAGCTTAGGACCCCCCGGGGAGCTGTTTTTT.

V gene TRBV7-9 combines with J gene TRBJ2-3; D is perhaps TRBD1 (5 bases). Trimming took off 3 bases at V and 9 bases at J, with 13 bases between the two ends. The CDR3 is 13 residues long. In germline, CDR1 is SEHNR, CDR2 FQNEAQ (reference sequence). The CDR3 loop is CASSLGLGYTQYF. The CDR3 DNA sequence: TGTGCCAGCAGCTTGGGGCTAGGTTACACGCAGTATTTT.

This chain uses TRBV4-2 with TRBJ2-1; TRBD1 or TRBD2 may be the D gene (6 bases each). There are 16 residues in the CDR3. V lost 0 bases and J lost 5, with 14 bases in between. Germline V CDR1 and CDR2: LGHNA, YNFKEQ. This CDR3 is CASSQDTTRGHNEQFF. DNA of the CDR3: TGTGCCAGCAGCCAAGATACGACTCGGGGGCACAATGAGCAGTTCTTC.

This chain connects TRBV5-1 to TRBJ1-1; the D gene is possibly TRBD1 (6 bases). The CDR3 length is 16 residues. Germline assignment: CDR1 SGHRS and CDR2 YFSETQ. The V end was cut by 4 bases, the J end by 0 bases, with 16 bases between. The DNA for the CDR3 is TGCGCCAGCAGCGGCTCCCGGGACACTATGAACACTGAAGCTTTCTTT. Translating gives CASSGSRDTMNTEAFF. Complete variable domain (other parts from reference TRBV5-1 and TRBJ1-1): KAGVTQTPRYLIKTRGQQVTLSCSPISGHRSVSWYQQTPGQGLQFLFEYFSETQRNKGNFPGRFSGRQFSNSRSEMNVSTLELGDSALYLCASSGSRDTMNTEAFFGQGTRLTVV.

The chain uses TRBV12-3 or TRBV12-4 and TRBJ2-5; 9 bases agree with TRBD2. There are 15 residues in the CDR3. V dropped 5 bases and J dropped 6; count of bases not matched to a gene: 10. The CDR3 bases are TGTGCCAGCAGTCGGACTGGCGGGGGGGACCAGACCCAGTACTTC. It encodes CASSRTGGGDQTQYF.

The DNA for the CDR3 is TGCGCCAGCAGCTCGGGACAGATGGATACGCAGTATTTT. The encoded protein is CASSSGQMDTQYF. The chain couples TRBV5-1 to TRBJ2-3, with 7 bases that match TRBD1. The CDR3 is made up of 13 amino acids. J gave up 6 bases and V 3 bases, and 4 bases lay outside the gene matches. CDR1 is SGHRS, CDR2 YFSETQ, per germline.

J is TRBJ2-3 and V is TRBV12-5; D gene unclear. From germline, CDR1 is LGHNT and CDR2 FRNRAP. V was clipped by 9 bases and J by 3 bases, with 19 bases between them. This CDR3 has 15 amino acids. CDR3 coding DNA: TGTGCTAGCCTGAAGGGCGATGGTTGGACAGATACGCAGTATTTT. It codes for CASLKGDGWTDTQYF.

A word on this clonotype: This clone may be a read error of a much larger clone one base away. This chain uses TRBV20-1 with TRBJ1-2; the D gene is possibly TRBD1 (6 bases). Germline V lookup: CDR1 DFQATT, CDR2 SNEGSKA (reference sequence). Trimming shortened V by 1 base and J by 1 base, and 10 bases separated the two germline ends. This CDR3 comprises 14 residues. Here the CDR3 DNA reads TGCAGTGCTAGAGGAGGGGGGAGTAACTATGGCTACACCTTC. Encoded protein: CSARGGGSNYGYTF.

V and J are TRBV29-1 and TRBJ1-2; D is unresolved. V was pared by 3 bases and J by 5 bases, with 13 bases between. The CDR3 covers 13 residues. CDR1 is SQVTM and CDR2 is ANQGSEA in the germline V gene. The CDR3 here is CSVDRRGKYGYTF. The DNA for the CDR3 is TGCAGCGTTGATAGGAGAGGGAAGTATGGCTACACCTTC.

In its sample, this clonotype was seen a few times. This chain joins TRBV12-3 or TRBV12-4 and TRBJ2-5; 7 nucleotides agree with TRBD1. The CDR3 has 14 residues. V shed 6 bases and J 11 bases; nucleotides not matched to a gene: 15. DNA for the CDR3: TGTGCCAGCAGCATAGGGACAGCAAAGGGGGAGCAGTACTTC. This gives the protein CASSIGTAKGEQYF.

The chain uses TRBV9 and TRBJ2-2; TRBD2 aligns across 12 bases. CDR3 length: 17 amino acids. Per germline, CDR1 SGDLS and CDR2 YYNGEE. J lost 4 bases, V lost 4 bases, and 8 bases had no gene match. CDR3 protein: CASSLTSGGPSTGELFF. The CDR3 region has the DNA TGTGCCAGCAGCCTTACTAGCGGGGGGCCAAGCACCGGGGAGCTGTTTTTT.

This clonotype appeared a few times. This chain connects TRBV5-1 to TRBJ2-3; 8 positions match TRBD2. With V trimmed by 4 bases and J by 2 bases, 3 bases remained unmatched. Germline values: CDR1 SGHRS, CDR2 YFSETQ. This CDR3 has 14 residues. The CDR3 sequence: CASSPGGITDTQYF. CDR3 DNA sequence: TGCGCCAGCAGCCCGGGGGGGATCACAGATACGCAGTATTTT. Together with reference TRBV5-1 and TRBJ2-3, the CDR3 gives the full variable domain: KAGVTQTPRYLIKTRGQQVTLSCSPISGHRSVSWYQQTPGQGLQFLFEYFSETQRNKGNFPGRFSGRQFSNSRSEMNVSTLELGDSALYLCASSPGGITDTQYFGPGTRLTVL.

This rearrangement joins TRBV4-3 to TRBJ2-7; either TRBD1 or TRBD2 may fit D (5 bases each). The CDR3 extends over 15 amino acids. V was cut by 0 bases and J by 2 bases, with 11 bases left in between. From germline, CDR1 is LGHNA and CDR2 YSLEER. This CDR3 is CASSQEGTATYEQYF. The CDR3 bases are TGCGCCAGCAGCCAAGAAGGGACCGCTACCTACGAGCAGTACTTC.

J is TRBJ1-2 and V is TRBV30; no clear D. The CDR3 extends over 12 amino acids. V was clipped by 4 bases and J by 4 bases, with 10 bases between them. Germline CDR1 GTSNPN, CDR2 SVGIG (reference sequence). CDR3 nucleotide sequence: TGTGCCTGGATCGGCAGACCCTATGGCTACACCTTC. Protein product: CAWIGRPYGYTF.

This clonotype has just a few counts. The V gene is TRBV7-8, the J gene TRBJ1-1; D gene ambiguous. The V end was cut by 1 base, the J end by 7 bases, with 19 bases between. Germline CDR1 is SGHVS and CDR2 is FQNEAQ. This CDR3 is built from 16 residues. CDR3 region: CASSLGSLRGVSEAFF. CDR3 sequence (DNA): TGTGCCAGCAGCTTAGGTTCCTTACGGGGAGTGAGTGAAGCTTTCTTT.

A remark on this clonotype: The germline gene is not matched at one end of the junction; a read error may be the cause. The genes are TRBV4-1 and TRBJ1-1; D unclear. There are 16 residues in the CDR3. Germline CDR1 and CDR2: MGHRA and YSYEKL. The CDR3 DNA reads as TGCGCCAGCAGCCAAGATTTATCGAGGGTGAACACTGGAGCTTTCTTT. Translated: CASSQDLSRVNTGAFF.

As concerns this clonotype: The junction and the germline gene differ at one end; a read error may be behind it. The chain has TRBV18 and TRBJ2-3; D call uncertain. From germline, CDR1 is KGHSH and CDR2 LQKENI. CDR3 length: 14 amino acids. As DNA, the CDR3 is TGTGCCGGCTCACCGGAACAGACCACAGATACGCAGTATTTT. This codes for CAGSPEQTTDTQYF.

The CDR3 sequence: CASARQALGNKQFF. The CDR3 region has the DNA TGTGCCAGCGCGAGACAGGCTTTAGGGAATAAGCAGTTCTTC. The chain is built from TRBV12-3 or TRBV12-4 and TRBJ2-1, with a tentative D call TRBD1 (6 bases). The CDR3 consists of 14 residues. V lost 8 bases and J 11 bases, leaving 22 bases between the germline ends.

The rearrangement joins TRBV5-1 to TRBJ1-5, with 11 bases identical to TRBD1. V was pared by 6 bases and J by 5 bases, with 7 bases of the junction left unmatched. Germline V gives CDR1 SGHRS, CDR2 YFSETQ. This CDR3 is built from 15 residues. CDR3 coding DNA: TGCGCCAGCACCGTCCCGGGACAGGGGGATCAGCCCCAGCATTTT. As protein: CASTVPGQGDQPQHF.

This clonotype was recorded a few times. Germline and junction disagree at one end, which may indicate a read error. V is TRBV9 and J is TRBJ2-3; D not certain. The germline V gene encodes CDR1 SGDLS and CDR2 YYNGEE. The CDR3 spans 14 residues. CDR3 in amino acids: CTSSVERHSDTQYF. DNA of the CDR3: TGTACCAGCAGCGTAGAACGGCACTCAGATACGCAGTATTTT.

Regarding this clonotype: A much bigger clone sits one base away, suggesting this may be a read error. V gene TRBV12-3 or TRBV12-4 combines with J gene TRBJ2-7, with D perhaps TRBD1 (6 bases). V was trimmed by 6 bases and J by 5 bases, leaving 11 bases between them. CDR3 size: 12 residues. CDR3 nucleotides: TGTGCCAGCAGGACAGGAGCCGACGAGCAGTACTTC. Its translation: CASRTGADEQYF.

The V call is TRBV5-1, the J call TRBJ1-1; 7 positions match TRBD1. V trimming: 4 bases; J trimming: 1 base; junction bases outside the gene matches: 4. CDR1 is SGHRS, CDR2 YFSETQ, per germline. There are 14 residues in the CDR3. The CDR3 bases are TGCGCCAGCAGCGGAGGGGGCGCGAACACTGAAGCTTTCTTT. This translates into CASSGGGANTEAFF.

Only a few counts were recorded for this clonotype. CDR3 sequence: CASSQAASGTGYGYTF. CDR3 nucleotide sequence: TGTGCCAGCAGCCAAGCCGCTTCTGGGACCGGGTATGGCTACACCTTC. V gene TRBV14 combines with J gene TRBJ1-2; a weak D match, TRBD1 (5 bases). Looked up from germline, CDR1 is SGHDN and CDR2 is FVKESK. CDR3 length equals 16 residues. Trimming took off 1 base at V and 5 bases at J, with 17 bases between the two ends.

In its sample, this clonotype was seen many times. The CDR3 is CASSPRGSSYNEQFF. The CDR3 DNA follows: TGTGCCAGCAGCCCCCGGGGGTCCTCCTACAATGAGCAGTTCTTC. The chain is built from TRBV6-2 or TRBV6-3 and TRBJ2-1; weak D call: TRBD2 (6 bases). This CDR3 contains 15 residues. Trimming stripped 6 bases from V and 0 bases from J, with 12 bases between. Germline CDR1 and CDR2: MNHEY and SVGEGT.

The chain combines TRBV7-6 with TRBJ2-5; 10 nucleotides match TRBD2. With V trimmed by 5 bases and J by 5 bases, 5 bases remained unmatched. There are 14 residues in the CDR3. Germline V CDR1 and CDR2: SGHVS, FNYEAQ. This CDR3 reads CASSKISGGETQYF. The CDR3 DNA is TGTGCCAGCAGCAAGATTAGCGGGGGGGAGACCCAGTACTTC.

Written as DNA, the CDR3 is TGTGCCAGCAGCCGAATGACTAGCTCGGGGGAGCTGTTTTTT. Encoded protein: CASSRMTSSGELFF. This chain joins TRBV3-1 and TRBJ2-2; 7 bases align to TRBD2. From germline, CDR1 is LGHDT and CDR2 YNNKEL (reference sequence). With V trimmed by 4 bases and J by 8 bases, 7 bases remained unmatched. CDR3 length: 14 amino acids.

This clonotype was observed a few times. This chain uses TRBV9 with TRBJ2-7; 11 bases are a match to TRBD1. The CDR3 has 15 amino acids. V lost 3 bases, J lost 5 bases, and 7 bases stayed unmatched. CDR1 SGDLS and CDR2 YYNGEE come from the germline V gene. The CDR3 sequence: CASSGGTGGINEQYF. CDR3 sequence (DNA): TGTGCCAGCAGCGGGGGGACAGGGGGAATAAACGAGCAGTACTTC.

The gene calls are TRBV5-1 and TRBJ2-1; TRBD2 matches 7 bases. The germline gives CDR1 SGHRS, CDR2 YFSETQ. V gave up 1 base and J gave up 7 bases; unmatched junction bases: 5. The CDR3 runs 14 residues. In DNA form, the CDR3 reads TGCGCCAGCAGCTTGCTGCGCGGGGGTAATGAGCAGTTCTTC. Translation: CASSLLRGGNEQFF. The entire variable domain, with the rest obtained from reference TRBV5-1 and TRBJ2-1, is as follows: KAGVTQTPRYLIKTRGQQVTLSCSPISGHRSVSWYQQTPGQGLQFLFEYFSETQRNKGNFPGRFSGRQFSNSRSEMNVSTLELGDSALYLCASSLLRGGNEQFFGPGTRLTVL.

The gene calls are TRBV30 and TRBJ1-5; possibly TRBD1 for D (6 bases). The CDR3 extends over 13 amino acids. V was trimmed by 0 bases and J by 5 bases, leaving 8 bases between them. Looked up from germline, CDR1 is GTSNPN and CDR2 is SVGIG (reference sequence). The CDR3 protein is CAWSVQGDQPQHF. The CDR3 nucleotides read TGTGCCTGGAGTGTACAGGGAGATCAGCCCCAGCATTTT.